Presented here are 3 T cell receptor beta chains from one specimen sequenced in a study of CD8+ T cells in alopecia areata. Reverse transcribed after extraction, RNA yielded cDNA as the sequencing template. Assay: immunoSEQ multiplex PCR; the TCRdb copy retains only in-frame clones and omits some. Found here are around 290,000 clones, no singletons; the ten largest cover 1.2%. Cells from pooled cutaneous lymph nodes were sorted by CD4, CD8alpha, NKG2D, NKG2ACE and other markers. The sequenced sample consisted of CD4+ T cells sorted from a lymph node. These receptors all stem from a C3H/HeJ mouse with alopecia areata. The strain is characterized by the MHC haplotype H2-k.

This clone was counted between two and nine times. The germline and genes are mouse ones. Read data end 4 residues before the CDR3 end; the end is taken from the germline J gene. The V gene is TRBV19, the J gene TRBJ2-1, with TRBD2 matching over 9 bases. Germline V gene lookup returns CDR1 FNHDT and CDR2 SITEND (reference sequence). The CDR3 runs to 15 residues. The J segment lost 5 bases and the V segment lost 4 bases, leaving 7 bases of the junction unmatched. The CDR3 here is CASSSLGGAHAEQFF. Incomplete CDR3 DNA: TGTGCCAGCAGTTCACTTGGGGGGGCCCATGCT.

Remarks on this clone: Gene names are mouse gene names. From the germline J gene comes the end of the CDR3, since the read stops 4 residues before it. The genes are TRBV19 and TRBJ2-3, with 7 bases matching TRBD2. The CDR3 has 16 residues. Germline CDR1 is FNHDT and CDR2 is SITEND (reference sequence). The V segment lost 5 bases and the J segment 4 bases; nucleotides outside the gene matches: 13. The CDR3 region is CASSEGPGGLSETLYF. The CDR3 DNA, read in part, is TGTGCCAGCAGCGAAGGCCCTGGGGGACTTTCAGAA.

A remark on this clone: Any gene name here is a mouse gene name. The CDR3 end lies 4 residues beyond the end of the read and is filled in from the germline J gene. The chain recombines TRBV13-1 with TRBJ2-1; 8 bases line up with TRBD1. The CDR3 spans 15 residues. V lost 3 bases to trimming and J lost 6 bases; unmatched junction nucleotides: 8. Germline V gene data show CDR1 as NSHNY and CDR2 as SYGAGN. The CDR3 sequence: CASSGPTGEGAEQFF. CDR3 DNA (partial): TGTGCCAGCAGTGGCCCGACAGGGGAGGGTGCT.